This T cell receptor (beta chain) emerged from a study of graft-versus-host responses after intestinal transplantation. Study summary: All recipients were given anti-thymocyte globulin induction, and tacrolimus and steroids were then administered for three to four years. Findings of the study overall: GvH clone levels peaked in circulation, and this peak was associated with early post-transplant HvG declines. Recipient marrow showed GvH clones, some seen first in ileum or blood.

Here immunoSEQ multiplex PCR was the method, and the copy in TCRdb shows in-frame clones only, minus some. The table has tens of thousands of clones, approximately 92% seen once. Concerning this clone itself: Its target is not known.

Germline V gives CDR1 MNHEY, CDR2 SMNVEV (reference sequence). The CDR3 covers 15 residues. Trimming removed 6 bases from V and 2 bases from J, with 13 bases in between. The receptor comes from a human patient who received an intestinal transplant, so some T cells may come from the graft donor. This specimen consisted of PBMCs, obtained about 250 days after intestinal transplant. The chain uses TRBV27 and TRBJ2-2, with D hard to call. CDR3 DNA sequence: TGTGCCAGCAGCTCGACACAAATTAACACCGGGGAGCTGTTTTTT. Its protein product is CASSSTQINTGELFF.